The clone carrying this T cell receptor beta chain has at least ten counts. As yet, its antigen is unknown. This sample is drawn from a study of regulatory T cells in long-lasting Graves disease. According to the study, TCR beta libraries were built with iRepertoire HTBI primers and CDR3-region Arm-PCR. From the multiplex PCR reads, TCRdb called clonotypes with MiXCR, one entry per CDR3 protein. Found here are hundreds of thousands of distinct CDR3 sequences, 16% of them singletons; the top ten hold 9.5% to 12%. Trimming left V 8 bases short and J 3 bases short, with 11 bases between. The length of the CDR3 is 14 residues. Germline values: CDR1 MDHEN, CDR2 SYDVKM. Time point noted: newly diagnosed GD, antithyroid drugs for less than 3 months. With RNA extracted from PBMCs as input, the TCR library was made. Whole-study findings and limits: Persistent disease was characterized by preferential usage of TRBV28, TRBJ1-2 and TRBJ2-5.

These sequences were also reported in another study, on T cells in Graves' hyperthyroidism and ophthalmopathy.

The V and J genes are TRBV28 and TRBJ2-6, with D perhaps matching TRBD2 (5 bases). The sequenced sample was peripheral blood mononuclear cells (PBMCs), obtained at new diagnosis, from a patient treated with antithyroid drugs. The origin of this receptor is a woman aged 25 to 45 with Graves disease. In DNA form, the CDR3 reads TGTGCCAGCGACTCCGGGAATGGGGCCAACGTCCTGACTTTC. Encoded protein: CASDSGNGANVLTF.